Listed below are T cell receptor beta chains from one sample, sequenced in a study of blood T cell repertoires in COVID-19. TCRdb's copy holds only in-frame clones and misses some; the assay was immunoSEQ multiplex PCR. Here the sample spans tens of thousands of clones, around 90% being singletons. The sample taken for sequencing was peripheral blood. All receptors come from a man in his sixties with acute or convalescent COVID-19. The CDR3 runs from the conserved cysteine through the conserved F or W. The D gene is left open where the match is weak. Some rows have no size entry. The others give once, few or many, or a class for an expanded clone.

DNA	CDR3	size	V	J	D	length
TGTGCCAGCAGTTACTCGGGGGCAGGGGGGTTCTACGAGCAGTACTTC	CASSYSGAGGFYEQYF	few	TRBV6-5	TRBJ2-7	-	16
TGTGCCAGCAGCCAAGGAATAGGGGTCGATGGCTACACCTTC	CASSQGIGVDGYTF	-	TRBV3-1/TRBV3-2	TRBJ1-2	-	14
TGTGCCAGCAGTTACAGGCCGGGCTCTGGAAACACCATATATTTT	CASSYRPGSGNTIYF	-	TRBV6-5	TRBJ1-3	-	15
TGTGCCAGCAGTGAAGCGCGGGGCTATGGCTACACCTTC	CASSEARGYGYTF	-	TRBV6-1	TRBJ1-2	-	13
TGCGCCAGCAGTTTAGCGGGGAGCACAGATACGCAGTATTTT	CASSLAGSTDTQYF	-	TRBV10-1	TRBJ2-3	TRBD2	14
TGTGCCAGCGGCAGAAACATTCAGTACTTC	CASGRNIQYF	once	TRBV6-5	TRBJ2-4	-	10
TGTGCCAGCAGTTATCGGACAGGGTCCTACGAGCAGTACTTC	CASSYRTGSYEQYF	-	TRBV6-6	TRBJ2-7	TRBD1	14
TGTGCCAGCAGCTTTCCCCAGCGGGGGCGGGAGACCCAGTACTTC	CASSFPQRGRETQYF	few	TRBV11-2	TRBJ2-5	TRBD2	15
TGTGCCAGCAGTTTTCCGATTAGTGGCAATCAGCCCCAGCATTTT	CASSFPISGNQPQHF	-	TRBV28	TRBJ1-5	-	15
TGTGCCAGCAGCCCCAAGAACACTGAAGCTTTCTTT	CASSPKNTEAFF	-	TRBV7-9	TRBJ1-1	-	12
TGCGCCAGCAGCTCGGTAGGGACAGGGTGGGCTGGCTACACCTTC	CASSSVGTGWAGYTF	-	TRBV5-1	TRBJ1-2	TRBD1	15
TGTGCCAGCAGCTTTTACAGGGGAACTAATGAAAAACTGTTTTTT	CASSFYRGTNEKLFF	-	TRBV3-1/TRBV3-2	TRBJ1-4	TRBD1	15
TGTGCCAGCAGCTTCGACAGGAGCGAGCAGTTCTTC	CASSFDRSEQFF	-	TRBV7-9	TRBJ2-1	-	12
TGTGCCAGCAGCCCCCTAGGGGGCCTAAGGACGGGCTACACCTTC	CASSPLGGLRTGYTF	-	TRBV14	TRBJ1-2	TRBD1	15
TGTGCCAGTAGTATAAGTTCTAGCTCCTACGAGCAGTACTTC	CASSISSSSYEQYF	-	TRBV19	TRBJ2-7	-	14
TGCGCCAGCAGCTTGGTTCCAGGGGACTATGGCTACACCTTC	CASSLVPGDYGYTF	-	TRBV5-1	TRBJ1-2	-	14
TGTGCCAGCAGTGAGGGCAGGGGTAATGAAAAACTGTTTTTT	CASSEGRGNEKLFF	once	TRBV2	TRBJ1-4	-	14
TGTGCCAGTAGTAATACAGGGAATTCACCCCTCCACTTT	CASSNTGNSPLHF	-	TRBV19	TRBJ1-6	-	13